These 6 T cell receptor beta chains came from one sample sequenced in a study of blood T cells in healthy people across ages. The use of a sample-barcoded 5' primer and a J-beta primer mix characterized a second PCR of 7 to 11 cycles. TCRdb reanalysed the 5' RACE reads using MiXCR and keeps one entry per CDR3 protein. The sample has about 830,000 distinct CDR3 sequences, approximately 65% seen once. Sequenced input: blood. The source of these receptors is a man aged 30-40 years in good health.

The V and J genes are TRBV20-1 and TRBJ2-5, with D hard to call. Germline CDR1 is DFQATT and CDR2 is SNEGSKA (reference sequence). The CDR3 is 11 residues long. Trimming removed 6 bases from V and 5 bases from J, with 10 bases in between. The CDR3 sequence: CSARNWETQYF. The CDR3 DNA reads as TGCAGTGCGCGAAACTGGGAGACCCAGTACTTC.

The V gene is TRBV7-9, the J gene TRBJ2-7; 10 bases are a match to TRBD1. The germline V gene encodes CDR1 SEHNR and CDR2 FQNEAQ (reference sequence). The CDR3 covers 17 residues. Trimming removed 4 bases from V and 2 bases from J; junction bases left unmatched: 11. The CDR3 is CASSSVASGTGAYEQYF. CDR3 in DNA: TGTGCCAGCAGCTCGGTCGCCTCCGGGACAGGGGCCTACGAGCAGTACTTC.

The chain has TRBV20-1 and TRBJ1-2; D is uncertain. This CDR3 spans 13 amino acids. The V gene lost 4 bases and the J gene lost 5 bases, with 14 bases spanning the gap. CDR1 is DFQATT, CDR2 SNEGSKA, per germline (reference sequence). CDR3 in DNA: TGCAGTGCTATCATTTCTGCGGGTTATGGCTACACCTTC. Translating gives CSAIISAGYGYTF.

V gene TRBV7-9 combines with J gene TRBJ2-1; unclear D gene. There are 12 residues in the CDR3. Germline-derived CDR1 and CDR2 are SEHNR and FQNEAQ (reference sequence). Trimming shortened V by 7 bases and J by 5 bases, and 9 bases separated the two germline ends. CDR3 sequence reads: CASTWTDNEQFF. For the CDR3, the DNA is TGTGCCAGCACGTGGACGGACAATGAGCAGTTCTTC.

The V gene is TRBV20-1, the J gene TRBJ2-1; 11 bases are shared with TRBD2. V lost 4 bases to trimming and J lost 4 bases; unmatched junction nucleotides: 6. This CDR3 comprises 15 residues. Germline V gene sequence: CDR1 DFQATT, CDR2 SNEGSKA (reference sequence). CDR3 sequence reads: CSAIGLAGGYNEQFF. Here the CDR3 DNA reads TGCAGTGCTATCGGCCTAGCGGGGGGTTACAATGAGCAGTTCTTC.

The genes are TRBV25-1 and TRBJ2-1; TRBD2 matches at 7 bases. The CDR3 sequence is 17 residues long. The ends lost 2 bases at V and 1 base at J; junction bases unmatched: 8. The germline gives CDR1 MGHDK, CDR2 SYGVNS. In DNA, the CDR3 is TGTGCCAGCAGTGAACCCGCTAGCGGATTTTCCTACAATGAGCAGTTCTTC. It codes for CASSEPASGFSYNEQFF.